This T cell receptor (beta chain) appears in the sequencing data of a study of cytomegalovirus exposure and HLA in healthy donors. The PCR was carried out with 60 Vbeta primers and 13 Jbeta primers. Only in-frame clones appear in the TCRdb table, and some are missing; sequencing was by immunoSEQ multiplex PCR. The table lists some 200,000 clones, around 81% of them singletons. Trimming cost V 4 bases and J 6 bases; bases outside gene matches: 2. The CDR3 contains 13 residues. CDR1 and CDR2 from the germline V gene are SEHNR and FQNEAQ (reference sequence). This TCR came from a woman in her 30s in good health and CMV-seronegative. This chain joins TRBV7-9 and TRBJ1-2, with 10 bases that match TRBD1. Sequenced material: PBMCs. The CDR3 loop reads CASSSGQGNGYTF. In DNA, the CDR3 is TGTGCCAGCAGCTCGGGACAGGGGAATGGCTACACCTTC.